This T cell receptor (beta chain) stems from a study of T-cell reconstitution after alpha-beta-depleted transplantation in children. General study results and limits: Several hundred graft clones that had expanded were reportedly the source of alpha-beta T cells about two months after transplant.

TCRbeta library construction was performed incorporating unique molecular identifiers. TCRdb called the PCR reads again in MiXCR, with one record for every CDR3 protein. The data contain fewer than 250,000 distinct CDR3 sequences, about 15% of them seen just once; the ten biggest clones take up just under 45%. This clonotype was seen only a few times. Its antigen is still unknown. Germline CDR1 is LGHDT and CDR2 is YNNKEL (reference sequence). Trimming cost V 4 bases and J 1 base; bases outside gene matches: 6. The CDR3 sequence is 16 residues long. The V gene is TRBV3-1, the J gene TRBJ2-1; 8 bases agree with TRBD1. The starting material was PBMCs, mostly from graft donor cells, obtained 360 days after TCRalphabeta/CD19-depleted stem cell transplant. The origin of this receptor is a male patient aged 2-15 years who had a stem cell transplant for acute lymphoblastic leukemia, so the T cells may come from the graft donor. The CDR3 DNA follows: TGTGCCAGCAGCCCGTTCAGGGGGCTATCCTACAATGAGCAGTTCTTC. Its translation: CASSPFRGLSYNEQFF.